These 32 T cell receptor beta chains came from one sample sequenced in a study of cytomegalovirus exposure and HLA in healthy donors. Both 60 Vbeta primers and 13 Jbeta primers went into the PCR. Sequencing used immunoSEQ multiplex PCR; TCRdb keeps in-frame clones, though not all of them. The repertoire has approximately 120,000 clones, less than 80% of them found once; the top ten carry over 7%. The sample taken for sequencing was PBMCs. The receptor source for this set is a woman aged 50 to 60 in good health and CMV-seropositive.

The rearrangement uses TRBV5-6 and TRBJ1-1; D not certain. CDR3 length: 14 amino acids. From germline, CDR1 is SGHDT and CDR2 YYEEEE. Trimming removed 2 bases from V and 4 bases from J, with 12 bases in between. The CDR3 loop reads CASSFVTEGTEAFF. The CDR3 DNA reads TGTGCCAGCAGCTTCGTTACAGAGGGCACTGAAGCTTTCTTT.

V gene TRBV29-1 combines with J gene TRBJ2-3; 7 bases map to TRBD2. V lost 7 bases to trimming and J lost 4 bases; unmatched junction nucleotides: 11. Germline values: CDR1 SQVTM, CDR2 ANQGSEA. The CDR3 has 14 amino acids. As DNA, the CDR3 is TGCAGCGCCAGCCCGCGGGAGAGCTCAGATACGCAGTATTTT. It encodes CSASPRESSDTQYF.

The V call is TRBV18, the J call TRBJ2-5, with TRBD1 matching over 9 bases. Trimming cost V 4 bases and J 4 bases; bases outside gene matches: 10. There are 16 residues in the CDR3. The germline V gene encodes CDR1 KGHSH and CDR2 LQKENI. The CDR3 reads CASSQQDKTGGETQYF. CDR3 sequence (DNA): TGTGCCAGCTCACAACAAGATAAGACAGGGGGAGAGACCCAGTACTTC. The full variable domain, in which reference TRBV18 and TRBJ2-5 provide the parts outside the CDR3, is NAGVMQNPRHLVRRRGQEARLRCSPMKGHSHVYWYRQLPEEGLKFMVYLQKENIIDESGMPKERFSAEFPKEGPSILRIQQVVRGDSAAYFCASSQQDKTGGETQYFGPGTRLLVL.

The rearrangement links TRBV7-8 to TRBJ2-5, with 8 bases fitting TRBD2. Germline-derived CDR1 and CDR2 are SGHVS and FQNEAQ. The length of the CDR3 is 17 residues. V shed 5 bases, J shed 7 bases, and the junction held 18 bases outside the gene matches. This CDR3 reads CASSGEGSGDSSGTQYF. The CDR3, as DNA: TGTGCCAGCAGCGGCGAGGGTAGCGGGGACTCCAGTGGGACCCAGTACTTC.

Concerning this clone itself: The junction differs from germline at one of its ends, possibly a read error. The rearrangement links TRBV6-1 to TRBJ2-4; 8 bases fit TRBD1. Germline V lookup: CDR1 MNHNS, CDR2 SASEGT. This CDR3 comprises 15 residues. CDR3 sequence: CASSVGTGATNSQYF. The CDR3 coding sequence is TGTGCCAGCAGTGTAGGGACAGGCGCCACAAACAGTCAGTACTTC.

Written as DNA, the CDR3 is TGTGCCAGCAGCCCCCGGAGCGGGATGAACTTTTACGAGCAGTACTTC. Amino acids: CASSPRSGMNFYEQYF. The chain recombines TRBV7-6 with TRBJ2-7; 7 positions agree with TRBD2. The germline V gene encodes CDR1 SGHVS and CDR2 FNYEAQ. Unmatched junction bases numbered 14, after V lost 5 bases and J lost 4 bases. The CDR3 is 16 amino acids.

The genes are TRBV7-3 and TRBJ2-1; TRBD2 matches 15 bases. J was trimmed by 8 bases and V by 6 bases; bases with no gene match: 8. Germline V gene sequence: CDR1 SGHTA, CDR2 FQGTGA. The CDR3 sequence is 16 residues long. Here the CDR3 reads CASSPGLAGGWDEQFF. The CDR3 DNA reads TGTGCCAGCAGTCCGGGACTAGCGGGAGGATGGGATGAGCAGTTCTTC.

This clone was seen once. This chain connects TRBV6-1 to TRBJ2-7; TRBD2 might be the D (5 bases). This CDR3 has 14 residues. Trimming removed 3 bases from V and 2 bases from J, with 11 bases in between. Germline CDR1 is MNHNS and CDR2 is SASEGT. The CDR3 region is CASSERAGPYEQYF. CDR3 bases: TGTGCCAGCAGTGAGCGGGCAGGCCCCTACGAGCAGTACTTC.

This chain connects TRBV15 to TRBJ1-2; 11 positions match TRBD1. This CDR3 is built from 16 residues. CDR1 and CDR2 from the germline V gene are LNHNV and YYDKDF (reference sequence). Trimming removed 1 base from V and 0 bases from J; junction bases left unmatched: 1. The CDR3 coding sequence is TGTGCCACCAGCAGAGCGGGACAGGGGGCTAACTATGGCTACACCTTC. Protein: CATSRAGQGANYGYTF.

This rearrangement joins TRBV4-1 to TRBJ2-7; TRBD2 might be the D (7 bases). The CDR3 has 16 residues. The V gene's germline CDR1 is MGHRA and CDR2 YSYEKL. V gave up 1 base and J gave up 0 bases, with 13 bases separating them. The CDR3 region is CASSQVGGHSSYEQYF. DNA of the CDR3: TGCGCCAGCAGCCAAGTCGGGGGGCACTCCTCCTACGAGCAGTACTTC.

V gene TRBV5-5 combines with J gene TRBJ1-5; 11 nucleotides align to TRBD1. V lost 4 bases and J lost 3; bases outside the gene matches: 3. The CDR3 consists of 15 residues. The germline gives CDR1 SGHKS, CDR2 YYEKEE (reference sequence). The CDR3 DNA sequence: TGTGCCAGCAGCGGGACAGGGGGTCTCAATCAGCCCCAGCATTTT. Translating it yields CASSGTGGLNQPQHF.

The chain joins TRBV18 to TRBJ2-5, with 9 bases aligning to TRBD1. CDR1 KGHSH and CDR2 LQKENI come from the germline V gene. With 0 bases clipped from V and 3 bases from J, the junction kept 8 bases outside the gene matches. This CDR3 contains 17 residues. The CDR3 nucleotides read TGTGCCAGCTCACCACCAATTGGGACAGGGTTTGAAGAGACCCAGTACTTC. As protein: CASSPPIGTGFEETQYF.

The genes are TRBV4-1 and TRBJ1-1; 7 bases are a match to TRBD1. V was pared by 0 bases and J by 2 bases, with 18 bases of the junction left unmatched. The CDR3 runs 20 residues. Per the germline V gene, CDR1 is MGHRA and CDR2 is YSYEKL. CDR3 nucleotides: TGCGCCAGCAGCCAAGATGGAAGTTGGGGGGTTACAGGGGCCAACACTGAAGCTTTCTTT. Translated: CASSQDGSWGVTGANTEAFF.

V and J are TRBV9 and TRBJ1-4, with D possibly matching TRBD1 (6 bases). This CDR3 is built from 14 residues. Germline V gene lookup returns CDR1 SGDLS and CDR2 YYNGEE. With 0 bases removed from V and 7 bases from J, the gap between germline ends came to 10 bases. The CDR3 DNA follows: TGTGCCAGCAGCGTAGAAGGGACACCTGAAAAACTGTTTTTT. Residues: CASSVEGTPEKLFF.

V and J are TRBV19 and TRBJ2-3; weak D call: TRBD2 (5 bases). Germline-derived CDR1 and CDR2 are LNHDA and SQIVND (reference sequence). The CDR3 covers 12 residues. V was trimmed by 9 bases and J by 6 bases, leaving 13 bases between them. The CDR3 sequence: CASGLSTDTQYF. Written as DNA, the CDR3 is TGTGCCAGCGGACTCTCGACCGATACGCAGTATTTT.

The chain combines TRBV29-1 with TRBJ2-3; 11 nucleotides line up with TRBD2. This CDR3 region has 15 residues. Germline V gives CDR1 SQVTM, CDR2 ANQGSEA. Germline trimming cut 6 bases from V and 1 base from J; bases unmatched to any gene: 6. The CDR3: CSVATGLAGTDTQYF. The CDR3 DNA is TGCAGCGTAGCAACGGGACTAGCGGGCACAGATACGCAGTATTTT.

The chain links TRBV27 to TRBJ2-7, with TRBD1 matching 10 bases. The V segment lost 3 bases and the J segment 5 bases; nucleotides outside the gene matches: 7. Looked up from germline, CDR1 is MNHEY and CDR2 is SMNVEV (reference sequence). CDR3 length: 15 amino acids. The CDR3 spells CASSLEGQGVHEQYF. Written as DNA, the CDR3 is TGTGCCAGCAGTTTGGAAGGACAGGGGGTCCACGAGCAGTACTTC.

This chain uses TRBV27 with TRBJ1-1; possible D gene TRBD1, 6 bases. This CDR3 is built from 16 residues. The germline CDR1 and CDR2 sequences are MNHEY and SMNVEV (reference sequence). The ends were cut back, 3 bases at V and 3 bases at J, with 17 bases in the middle. The CDR3 DNA follows: TGTGCCAGCAGTTTTGTCACGAGGGGGAAGTACACTGAAGCTTTCTTT. It encodes CASSFVTRGKYTEAFF.

The V gene is TRBV23-1, the J gene TRBJ1-1, with no clear D. TRBV23-1 has ORF status, its function being uncertain. Trimming removed 3 bases at V and 5 bases at J, with 16 bases between. The CDR3 extends over 15 amino acids. The CDR3 region has the DNA TGCGCCAGCAGTCAGCTCGCTAGACGGGAAACTGAAGCTTTCTTT. This gives the protein CASSQLARRETEAFF.

This chain joins TRBV7-9 and TRBJ1-2; the D gene is possibly TRBD1 (5 bases). Per germline, CDR1 SEHNR and CDR2 FQNEAQ (reference sequence). This CDR3 contains 15 residues. Trimming shortened V by 6 bases and J by 12 bases, and 26 bases separated the two germline ends. As DNA, the CDR3 is TGTGCCAGCAGTTCTTCAGGGATACTACTATACGGCCACACCTTC. It codes for CASSSSGILLYGHTF. The variable domain in full, completed from reference TRBV7-9 and TRBJ1-2, reads DTGVSQNPRHKITKRGQNVTFRCDPISEHNRLYWYRQTLGQGPEFLTYFQNEAQLEKSRLLSDRFSAERPKGSFSTLEIQRTEQGDSAMYLCASSSSGILLYGHTFGSGTRLTVV.

This sequence joins TRBV10-3 and TRBJ2-5, with 8 bases fitting TRBD2. Germline-derived CDR1 and CDR2 are ENHRY and SYGVKD. CDR3 length: 16 residues. The V gene end was trimmed by 2 bases and the J gene end by 3 bases; junction bases not matched to a gene: 8. The CDR3 region has the DNA TGTGCCATCAGTGAGGATGAAGCGGGGGTTGAAGAGACCCAGTACTTC. It is translated as CAISEDEAGVEETQYF.

The chain carries TRBV9 and TRBJ2-7, with 13 bases aligning to TRBD2. Per germline, CDR1 SGDLS and CDR2 YYNGEE. The CDR3 runs to 16 residues. V dropped 0 bases and J dropped 3; count of bases not matched to a gene: 3. CDR3 sequence reads: CASSVAGTSGIYEQYF. Written as DNA, the CDR3 is TGTGCCAGCAGCGTAGCTGGGACTAGCGGGATCTACGAGCAGTACTTC. The full variable domain, its missing parts supplied by reference TRBV9 and TRBJ2-7, is DSGVTQTPKHLITATGQRVTLRCSPRSGDLSVYWYQQSLDQGLQFLIQYYNGEERAKGNILERFSAQQFPDLHSELNLSSLELGDSALYFCASSVAGTSGIYEQYFGPGTRLTVT.

CDR3 coding DNA: TGTGCCAGCAGTCAACAGCACACAGATACGCAGTATTTT. Its translation: CASSQQHTDTQYF. This chain joins TRBV6-4 and TRBJ2-3, with D uncertain. The CDR3 sequence is 13 residues long. The V end lost 5 bases, the J end lost 2 bases, and 8 bases lay between the germline ends. Looked up from germline, CDR1 is MRHNA and CDR2 is SNTAGT.

CDR3 loop: CASRDWGGRYEQYF. CDR3 DNA: TGTGCCAGCAGGGACTGGGGCGGGAGATACGAGCAGTACTTC. This chain uses TRBV5-4 with TRBJ2-7; 7 bases match TRBD2. After removal of 5 bases from V and 4 bases from J, the junction contained 9 bases not matched to a gene. The CDR3 is made up of 14 amino acids. CDR1 is SGHNT, CDR2 YYREEE, per germline (reference sequence).

The V call is TRBV7-9, the J call TRBJ1-4, with D unresolved. Looked up from germline, CDR1 is SEHNR and CDR2 is FQNEAQ (reference sequence). V was pared by 3 bases and J by 7 bases, with 6 bases between. This CDR3 spans 12 amino acids. CDR3 nucleotides: TGTGCCAGCAGCTTTCCGGGTGAAAAACTGTTTTTT. Protein: CASSFPGEKLFF.

The table lists this clone with a count of one. One end of the junction fails to match germline, which may point to a read error. J is TRBJ2-7 and V is TRBV7-9; possible D gene TRBD1, 6 bases. Germline V gene sequence: CDR1 SEHNR, CDR2 FQNEAQ (reference sequence). This CDR3 contains 14 residues. The CDR3 nucleotides read TGTTCCAGCAGCTCCCTTTGGGACAATGGGGAGCAGTACTTC. Its protein is CSSSSLWDNGEQYF.

V is TRBV4-2 and J is TRBJ2-3; D is ambiguous. Germline V gene sequence: CDR1 LGHNA, CDR2 YNFKEQ. The V gene lost 0 bases and the J gene lost 5 bases, with 6 bases spanning the gap. This CDR3 region has 13 residues. DNA for the CDR3: TGTGCCAGCAGCCAAGATCAAATAGATACGCAGTATTTT. Amino acids: CASSQDQIDTQYF.

In regard to this clone: The sample holds other DNA sequences that translate to the same CDR3. The genes are TRBV7-8 and TRBJ2-2; D may be TRBD1 (5 bases). Between the trimmed V and J ends, which lost 1 base and 0 bases, there was a span of 6 bases. Per germline, CDR1 SGHVS and CDR2 FQNEAQ. CDR3 length equals 15 residues. The CDR3 sequence: CASSLGTSNTGELFF. The CDR3 bases are TGTGCCAGCAGCTTAGGGACATCGAACACCGGGGAGCTGTTTTTT.

This sequence joins TRBV2 and TRBJ1-6; 9 nucleotides agree with TRBD1. Germline V gene sequence: CDR1 SNHLY, CDR2 FYNNEI. V shed 5 bases and J 9 bases; nucleotides not matched to a gene: 5. The CDR3 is 14 amino acids. The DNA for the CDR3 is TGTGCCAGCAGTCCTGACAGGGGGAGTTCACCCCTCCACTTT. This encodes CASSPDRGSSPLHF. Combining the CDR3 with reference TRBV2 and TRBJ1-6 gives the whole variable domain EPEVTQTPSHQVTQMGQEVILRCVPISNHLYFYWYRQILGQKVEFLVSFYNNEISEKSEIFDDQFSVERPDGSNFTLKIRSTKLEDSAMYFCASSPDRGSSPLHFGNGTRLTVT.

This chain joins TRBV7-2 and TRBJ1-3; possible D gene TRBD1, 6 bases. V lost 2 bases and J lost 0, with 8 bases in between. CDR3 length equals 15 residues. Germline CDR1 SGHTA, CDR2 FQGNSA. The CDR3 here is CASSLRGSSGNTIYF. CDR3 bases: TGTGCCAGCAGCTTAAGGGGGTCCTCTGGAAACACCATATATTTT.

J is TRBJ2-7 and V is TRBV6-6; 10 nucleotides match TRBD1. The CDR3 is 13 residues long. The V and J ends lost 5 bases and 5 bases, in that order; junction bases with no gene match: 3. Germline assignment: CDR1 MNHNY and CDR2 SVGAGI (reference sequence). CDR3 protein: CASSGQGDHEQYF. The CDR3 nucleotides read TGTGCCAGCAGTGGACAGGGGGACCACGAGCAGTACTTC.

The chain uses TRBV9 and TRBJ2-7, with 9 bases aligning to TRBD2. Germline V gene sequence: CDR1 SGDLS, CDR2 YYNGEE. J gave up 0 bases and V 0 bases, and 4 bases lay outside the gene matches. This CDR3 region has 16 residues. The CDR3 region has the DNA TGTGCCAGCAGCGTAGCGGTTAGCGGGAGCTCCTACGAGCAGTACTTC. Amino acids: CASSVAVSGSSYEQYF.